The TCR beta chain under discussion was sequenced for a study of CD8 T cells in Susac syndrome. The CDR3 totals 13 residues. V lost 4 bases and J lost 3, with 10 bases in between. The germline V gene has CDR1 MNHNY and CDR2 SVGAGI (reference sequence). Reverse transcription of roughly 0.5 to 1 ug RNA was performed with random hexamers. TCRdb processed the immunoSEQ multiplex PCR reads anew with MiXCR; each CDR3 protein has one entry. Here the sample spans approximately 74,000 distinct CDR3 sequences, just over 90% being singletons. The sample was CD4+ T cells from PBMCs. The chain recombines TRBV6-6 with TRBJ2-7; TRBD1 is a possible D gene (5 bases). The TCR comes from a human donor with Susac syndrome. In DNA, the CDR3 is TGTGCCAGCAGTTTGCAGGGTATCTACGAGCAGTACTTC. This sequence encodes CASSLQGIYEQYF.